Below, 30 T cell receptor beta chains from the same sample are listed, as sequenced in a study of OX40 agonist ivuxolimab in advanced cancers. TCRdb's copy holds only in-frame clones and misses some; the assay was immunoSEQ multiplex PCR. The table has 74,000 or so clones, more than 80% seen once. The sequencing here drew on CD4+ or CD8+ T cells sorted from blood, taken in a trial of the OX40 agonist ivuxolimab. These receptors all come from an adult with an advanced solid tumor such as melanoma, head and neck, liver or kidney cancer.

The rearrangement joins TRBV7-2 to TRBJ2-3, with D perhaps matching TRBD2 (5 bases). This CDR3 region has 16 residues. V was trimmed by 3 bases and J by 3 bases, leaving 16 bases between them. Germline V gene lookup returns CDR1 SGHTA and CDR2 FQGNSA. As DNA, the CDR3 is TGTGCCAGCAGCTTGGCTAGCAGGAGTGTAACAGATACGCAGTATTTT. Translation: CASSLASRSVTDTQYF.

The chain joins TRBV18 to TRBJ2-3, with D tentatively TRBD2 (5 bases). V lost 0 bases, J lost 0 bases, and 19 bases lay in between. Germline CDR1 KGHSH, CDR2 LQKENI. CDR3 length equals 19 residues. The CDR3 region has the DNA TGTGCCAGCTCACCACCGGGTTTTGCCACGGGAACTAGCACAGATACGCAGTATTTT. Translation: CASSPPGFATGTSTDTQYF.

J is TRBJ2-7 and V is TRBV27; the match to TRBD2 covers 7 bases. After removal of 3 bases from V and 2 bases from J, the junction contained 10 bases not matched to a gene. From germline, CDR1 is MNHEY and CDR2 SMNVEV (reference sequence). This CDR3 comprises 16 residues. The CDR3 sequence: CASSLKSGIYPYEQYF. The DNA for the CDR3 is TGTGCCAGCAGTTTGAAGAGCGGGATATACCCCTACGAGCAGTACTTC.

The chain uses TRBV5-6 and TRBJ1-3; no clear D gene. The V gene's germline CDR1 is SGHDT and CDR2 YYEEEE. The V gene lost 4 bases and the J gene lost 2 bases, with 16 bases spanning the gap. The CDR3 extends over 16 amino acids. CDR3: CASSRRSRVTGNTIYF. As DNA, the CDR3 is TGTGCCAGCAGCCGGAGATCGAGAGTAACTGGAAACACCATATATTTT.

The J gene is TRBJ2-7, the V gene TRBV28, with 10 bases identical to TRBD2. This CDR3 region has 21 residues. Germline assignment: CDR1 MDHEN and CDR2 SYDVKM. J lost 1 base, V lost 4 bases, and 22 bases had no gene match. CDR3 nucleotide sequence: TGTGCCAGCAGTTACGGCCCCGTTAGGCTAGCGGGAGAAGGGATGTCCTACGAGCAGTACTTC. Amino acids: CASSYGPVRLAGEGMSYEQYF.

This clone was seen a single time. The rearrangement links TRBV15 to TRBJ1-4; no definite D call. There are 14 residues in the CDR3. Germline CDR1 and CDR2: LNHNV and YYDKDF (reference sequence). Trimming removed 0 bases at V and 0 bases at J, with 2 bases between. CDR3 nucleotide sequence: TGTGCCACCAGCAGAGACTCAACTAATGAAAAACTGTTTTTT. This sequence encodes CATSRDSTNEKLFF.

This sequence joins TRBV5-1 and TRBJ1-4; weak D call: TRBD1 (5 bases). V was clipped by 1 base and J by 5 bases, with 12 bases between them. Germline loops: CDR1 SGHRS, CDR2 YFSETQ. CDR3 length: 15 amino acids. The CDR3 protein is CASSLSDSSNEKLFF. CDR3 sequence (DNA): TGCGCCAGCAGCTTGAGTGACAGCTCGAATGAAAAACTGTTTTTT.

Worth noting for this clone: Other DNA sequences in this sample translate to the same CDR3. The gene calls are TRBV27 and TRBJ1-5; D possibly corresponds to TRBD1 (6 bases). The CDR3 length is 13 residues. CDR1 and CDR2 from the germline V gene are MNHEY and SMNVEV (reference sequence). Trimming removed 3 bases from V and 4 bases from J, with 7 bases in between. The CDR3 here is CASSLDRNQPQHF. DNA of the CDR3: TGTGCCAGCAGTTTGGACAGAAATCAGCCCCAGCATTTT.

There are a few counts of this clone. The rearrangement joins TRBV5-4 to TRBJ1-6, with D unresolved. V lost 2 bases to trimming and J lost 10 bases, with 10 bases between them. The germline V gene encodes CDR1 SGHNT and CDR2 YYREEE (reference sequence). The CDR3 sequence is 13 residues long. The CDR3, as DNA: TGTGCCAGCAGCTTTCAGAATTGGTCACCCCTCCACTTT. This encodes CASSFQNWSPLHF.

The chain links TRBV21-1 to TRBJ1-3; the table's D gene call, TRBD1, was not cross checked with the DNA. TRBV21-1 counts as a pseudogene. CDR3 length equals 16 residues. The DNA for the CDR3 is TGTGCCAGCACCCACAGAGAGATTGGCTCTGGAAACACCATATATTTT. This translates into CASTHREIGSGNTIYF.

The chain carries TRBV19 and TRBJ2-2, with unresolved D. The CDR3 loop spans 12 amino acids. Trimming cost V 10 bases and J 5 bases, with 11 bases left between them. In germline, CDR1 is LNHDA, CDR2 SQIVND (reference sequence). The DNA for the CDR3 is TGTGCCACCAGGCGGTTGACCGGGGAGCTGTTTTTT. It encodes CATRRLTGELFF.

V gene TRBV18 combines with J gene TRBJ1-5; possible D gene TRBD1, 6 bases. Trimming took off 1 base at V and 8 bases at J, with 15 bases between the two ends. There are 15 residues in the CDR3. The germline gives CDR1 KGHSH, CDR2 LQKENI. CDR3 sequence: CASSPQLGGAEPQHF. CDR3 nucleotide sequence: TGTGCCAGCTCACCACAACTTGGGGGGGCAGAGCCCCAGCATTTT.

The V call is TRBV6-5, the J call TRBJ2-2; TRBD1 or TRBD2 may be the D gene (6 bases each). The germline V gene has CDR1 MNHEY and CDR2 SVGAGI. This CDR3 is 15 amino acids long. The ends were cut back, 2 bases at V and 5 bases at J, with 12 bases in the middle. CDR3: CASSYTRGTTGELFF. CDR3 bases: TGTGCCAGCAGTTACACAAGGGGGACTACCGGGGAGCTGTTTTTT.

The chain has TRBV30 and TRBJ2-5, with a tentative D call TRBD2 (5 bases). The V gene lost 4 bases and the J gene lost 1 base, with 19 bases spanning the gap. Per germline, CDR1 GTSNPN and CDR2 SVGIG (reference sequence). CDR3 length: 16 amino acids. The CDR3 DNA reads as TGTGCCTGGATCAAGATCCTAAGCGGACCCCAAGAGACCCAGTACTTC. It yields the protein CAWIKILSGPQETQYF.

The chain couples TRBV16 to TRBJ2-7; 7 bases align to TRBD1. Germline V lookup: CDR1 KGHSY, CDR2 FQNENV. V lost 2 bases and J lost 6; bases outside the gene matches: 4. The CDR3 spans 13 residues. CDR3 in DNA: TGTGCCAGCAGCCAAAATCACAGGGGCGAGCAGTACTTC. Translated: CASSQNHRGEQYF.

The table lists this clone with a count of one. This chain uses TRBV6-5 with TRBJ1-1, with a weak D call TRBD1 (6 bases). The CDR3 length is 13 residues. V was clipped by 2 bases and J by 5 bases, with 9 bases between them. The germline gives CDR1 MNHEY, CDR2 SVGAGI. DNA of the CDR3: TGTGCCAGCAGTTACAGGGGGGGGACTGAAGCTTTCTTT. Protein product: CASSYRGGTEAFF.

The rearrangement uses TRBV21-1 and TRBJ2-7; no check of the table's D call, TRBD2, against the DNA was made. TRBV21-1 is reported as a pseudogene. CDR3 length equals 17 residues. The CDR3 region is CASSKEERDMGSYEQYF. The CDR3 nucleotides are TGTGCCAGCAGCAAAGAAGAGCGGGACATGGGGTCCTACGAGCAGTACTTC.

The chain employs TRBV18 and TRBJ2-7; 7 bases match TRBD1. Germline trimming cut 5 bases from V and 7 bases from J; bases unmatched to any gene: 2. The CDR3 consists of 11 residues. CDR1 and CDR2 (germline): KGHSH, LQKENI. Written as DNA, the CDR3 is TGTGCCAGCTCAACAGGGGTAGAGCAGTACTTC. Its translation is CASSTGVEQYF.

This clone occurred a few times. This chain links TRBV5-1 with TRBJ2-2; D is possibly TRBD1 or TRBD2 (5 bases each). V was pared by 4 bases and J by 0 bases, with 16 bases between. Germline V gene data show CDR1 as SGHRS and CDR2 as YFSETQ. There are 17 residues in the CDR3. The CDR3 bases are TGCGCCAGCAGCCACGGGGCAGGGCCGGCGAACACCGGGGAGCTGTTTTTT. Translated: CASSHGAGPANTGELFF.

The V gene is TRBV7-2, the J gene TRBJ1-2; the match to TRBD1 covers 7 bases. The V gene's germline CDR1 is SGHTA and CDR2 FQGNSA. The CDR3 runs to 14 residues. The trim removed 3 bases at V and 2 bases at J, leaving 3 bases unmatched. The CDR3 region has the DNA TGTGCCAGCAGCTTCGCGGGACAGAACTATGGCTACACCTTC. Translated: CASSFAGQNYGYTF.

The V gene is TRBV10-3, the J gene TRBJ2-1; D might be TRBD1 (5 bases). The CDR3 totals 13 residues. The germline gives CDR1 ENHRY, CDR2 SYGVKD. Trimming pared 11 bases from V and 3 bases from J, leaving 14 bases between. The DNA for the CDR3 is TGTGCCTCTTGGGGCCGCGACTACAATGAGCAGTTCTTC. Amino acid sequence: CASWGRDYNEQFF.

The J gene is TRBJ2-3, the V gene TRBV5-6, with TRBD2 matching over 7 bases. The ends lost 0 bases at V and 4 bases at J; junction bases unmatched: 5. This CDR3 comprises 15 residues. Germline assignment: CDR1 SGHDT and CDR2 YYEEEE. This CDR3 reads CASSLVAGGADTQYF. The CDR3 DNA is TGTGCCAGCAGCTTGGTGGCTGGGGGGGCAGATACGCAGTATTTT.

CDR3 in DNA: TGTGCCAGCAGTTCGGGACTTGGTGCAGATACGCAGTATTTT. The encoded protein is CASSSGLGADTQYF. The V and J genes are TRBV28 and TRBJ2-3; possible D gene TRBD2, 6 bases. Per the germline V gene, CDR1 is MDHEN and CDR2 is SYDVKM. This CDR3 spans 14 amino acids. V lost 4 bases and J lost 4, with 12 bases in between.

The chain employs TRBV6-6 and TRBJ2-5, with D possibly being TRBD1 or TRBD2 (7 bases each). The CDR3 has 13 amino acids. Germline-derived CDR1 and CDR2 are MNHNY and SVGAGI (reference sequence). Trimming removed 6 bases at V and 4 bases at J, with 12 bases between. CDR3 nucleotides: TGTGCCAGCAGCGGCAGGGGGGGAGAGACCCAGTACTTC. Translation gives CASSGRGGETQYF.

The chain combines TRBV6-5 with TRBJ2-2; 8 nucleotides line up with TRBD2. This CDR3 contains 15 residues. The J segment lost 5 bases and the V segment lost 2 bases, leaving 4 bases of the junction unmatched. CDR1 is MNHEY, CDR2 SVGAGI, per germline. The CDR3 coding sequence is TGTGCCAGCAGTTACCCGGGGGGGCGGACCGGGGAGCTGTTTTTT. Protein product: CASSYPGGRTGELFF.

In nucleotides, the CDR3 is TGCAGCGTTGCCGAGGGACTAGCGGGAGGAACGCAGTATTTT. Protein: CSVAEGLAGGTQYF. This chain joins TRBV29-1 and TRBJ2-3; 15 positions agree with TRBD2. The V segment lost 4 bases and the J segment 9 bases; nucleotides outside the gene matches: 5. The CDR3 totals 14 residues. Germline values: CDR1 SQVTM, CDR2 ANQGSEA.

CDR3 DNA sequence: TGTGCCAGCAGTCTCGCCCGGGCCATCTTCTACGAGCAGTACTTC. It is translated as CASSLARAIFYEQYF. This chain connects TRBV6-5 to TRBJ2-7; D call uncertain. CDR3 length: 15 residues. The germline V gene has CDR1 MNHEY and CDR2 SVGAGI. Between the trimmed V and J ends, which lost 5 bases and 3 bases, there was a span of 17 bases.

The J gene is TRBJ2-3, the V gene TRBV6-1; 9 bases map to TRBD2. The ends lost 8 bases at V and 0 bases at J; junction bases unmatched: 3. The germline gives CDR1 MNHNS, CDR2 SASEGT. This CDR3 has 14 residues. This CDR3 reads CASRAGGSTDTQYF. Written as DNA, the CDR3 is TGTGCCAGCCGTGCGGGGGGGAGCACAGATACGCAGTATTTT.

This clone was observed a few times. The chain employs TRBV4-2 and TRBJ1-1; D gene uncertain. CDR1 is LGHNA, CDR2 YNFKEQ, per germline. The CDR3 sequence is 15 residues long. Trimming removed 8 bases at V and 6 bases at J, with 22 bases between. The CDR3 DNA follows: TGTGCCAGCGTCAGGCTGTCCCACAGTGTTGCTGAAGCTTTCTTT. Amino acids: CASVRLSHSVAEAFF.

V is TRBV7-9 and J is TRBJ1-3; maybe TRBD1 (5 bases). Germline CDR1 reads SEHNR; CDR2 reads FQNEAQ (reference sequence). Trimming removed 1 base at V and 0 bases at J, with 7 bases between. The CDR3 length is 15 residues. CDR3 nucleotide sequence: TGTGCCAGCAGCTTAGAGGGGAGCTCTGGAAACACCATATATTTT. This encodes CASSLEGSSGNTIYF.